This TCR beta chain was retrieved from a study of T cell responses to AZD1222 COVID-19 vaccine (dated by TCRdb to the early 2020s). A note on the overall study: Because spike-specific TCR depth and breadth did not differ between the two schedules, AZD1222 recipients who got a second dose at roughly 4 weeks were pooled with those who got a second dose at roughly 12 weeks. A total of just over 230 trial participants underwent TCR sequencing, of whom more than 200 had received two doses of AZD1222 and 26 had received two doses of the MenACWY control vaccine. Enrollment into the trials was organized by age into subgroups of 18-55, 56-69 and 70-plus years, and those subgroups contained roughly 150, 30 and 60 TCR-sequenced participants, respectively. The research as a whole found: After two AZD1222 doses, spike-specific TCR breadth and depth were significantly higher than at day 0 and than in MenACWY recipients. Because no day 14 peak-response samples were available, the repertoires could be characterized only after the peak T cell response. Participants were mostly white British, with more females than males. The authors suggested clonal diversity may have been underestimated. Epitopes outside the regions mutated in the B.1.351 and B.1.1.7 variants were reportedly recognized by nearly half of the unique spike-specific TCRs. Only a handful of AZD1222 recipients were SARS-CoV-2 seropositive at baseline, limiting conclusions about previously exposed vaccinees. Vaccine-associated CD4 TCRs spanned the whole spike protein, with dominant responses in regions 160-218 and 743-854. The 56-69-year group was small, and its depth increase did not reach significance, likely because of low power.

Points on this clone: Which antigen it targets is not known. Base qualities are not at hand, and no much larger clone is one base apart.

What the time point label conveys for this sample: baseline before first vaccination. Vaccinee samples came from UK trials COV001 and COV002, including a single-blind randomized controlled phase 2/3 trial of AZD1222 (ChAdOx1 nCoV-19) in healthy adults. Trial participant PBMC samples were collected at day 0 and day 28 after the second dose for TCRbeta chain sequencing. The CDR3 regions of human TCRbeta chains were analyzed by immunosequencing. Per the original workflow: Repertoire TCRs were matched against a reference library of SARS-CoV-2-specific TCRs generated with the MIRA antigen-specificity platform. Breadth was defined as the fraction of unique TCRs that were SARS-CoV-2-associated. Depth was defined as the fraction of total T cells that were SARS-CoV-2-associated. Using the MIRA data, every spike-specific TCR was mapped to the spike region that the TCR reacted to and assigned to either a CD4 or a CD8 class. Log10-transformed breadth and depth values were compared by one-way ANOVA with Sidak's multiple comparisons tests. TCRdb took over this immuneACCESS table, retaining in-frame rearrangements with V and J assigned. Such tables are incomplete; in checked studies, under half of the missing clones stem from an unresolved V gene, and the remainder is unexplained. D and trimming come from the DNA, and the V and J calls and clone size come from that table. The sample yields approximately 100,000 clones; 90% were counted once. 1% to 1.5% of the sample belongs to the ten largest clones.

The germline V gene (reference sequence) sets CDR1 to SGHKS and CDR2 to YYEKEE. Reading from cysteine to phenylalanine, the CDR3 counts 15 amino acids. Only the CDR3 part of the read is kept: 45 bases, read in frame from the first base. The germline ends are 14 bases apart after V is trimmed by 4 bases and J by 1 base. This specimen was peripheral blood, taken on day 0 of AZD1222 vaccination. The rearrangement joined TRBV5-5 to TRBJ2-5, and the D gene may be TRBD2, 6 bases matching. This clonotype originated in an adult in good health. The nucleotide sequence is given as TGTGCCAGCAGCCAACCTCTGGGGGGCCAAGAGACCCAGTACTTC. The encoded protein is CASSQPLGGQETQYF.